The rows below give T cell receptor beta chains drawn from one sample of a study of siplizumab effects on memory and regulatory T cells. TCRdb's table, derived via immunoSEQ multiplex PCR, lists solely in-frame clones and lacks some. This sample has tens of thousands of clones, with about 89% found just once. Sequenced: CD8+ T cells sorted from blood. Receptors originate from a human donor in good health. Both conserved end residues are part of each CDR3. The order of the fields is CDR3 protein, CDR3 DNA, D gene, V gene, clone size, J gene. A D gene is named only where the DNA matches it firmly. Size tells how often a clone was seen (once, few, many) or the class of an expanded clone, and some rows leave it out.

cdr3_aa: CASSYKRGPNGYTF; cdr3_nt: TGTGCCAGCAGTTACAAACGGGGACCCAATGGCTACACCTTC; d_call: -; v_call: TRBV6-6; clone_size: -; j_call: TRBJ1-2
cdr3_aa: CASSYIAGTYEQYF; cdr3_nt: TGTGCCAGCAGCTATATAGCGGGAACTTACGAGCAGTACTTC; d_call: TRBD2; v_call: TRBV7-9; clone_size: -; j_call: TRBJ2-7
cdr3_aa: CASSLIGPHPYEQYF; cdr3_nt: TGTGCCAGCAGCTTAATCGGGCCGCACCCCTACGAGCAGTACTTC; d_call: -; v_call: TRBV7-3; clone_size: -; j_call: TRBJ2-7
cdr3_aa: CASSLGWDRDPEYF; cdr3_nt: TGTGCCAGCAGCTTGGGGTGGGACCGGGACCCAGAGTACTTC; d_call: -; v_call: TRBV5-4; clone_size: -; j_call: TRBJ2-4
cdr3_aa: CASSQEGQAYTQYF; cdr3_nt: TGTGCCAGCAGCCAAGAGGGTCAGGCCTATACGCAGTATTTT; d_call: -; v_call: TRBV4-2; clone_size: -; j_call: TRBJ2-3
cdr3_aa: CASSPNPGLYTDTQYF; cdr3_nt: TGTGCCAGCAGCCCGAACCCGGGACTCTACACAGATACGCAGTATTTT; d_call: -; v_call: TRBV11-2; clone_size: -; j_call: TRBJ2-3
cdr3_aa: CASSNQTLGRGWYTEAFF; cdr3_nt: TGTGCCAGTAGTAACCAGACCTTAGGAAGGGGTTGGTACACTGAAGCTTTCTTT; d_call: -; v_call: TRBV19; clone_size: -; j_call: TRBJ1-1
cdr3_aa: CASSYSTGEIYNEQYF; cdr3_nt: TGTGCCAGCAGTTACTCCACGGGGGAGATTTACAACGAGCAGTACTTC; d_call: -; v_call: TRBV6-5; clone_size: -; j_call: TRBJ2-7
cdr3_aa: CASSFSLAGRHEQFF; cdr3_nt: TGTGCCAGCAGCTTCTCCCTAGCGGGACGGCATGAGCAGTTCTTC; d_call: TRBD2; v_call: TRBV7-9; clone_size: -; j_call: TRBJ2-1
cdr3_aa: CASETTSGRTDTQYF; cdr3_nt: TGTGCCAGCGAGACTACTAGCGGCCGCACAGATACGCAGTATTTT; d_call: TRBD2; v_call: TRBV7-9; clone_size: few; j_call: TRBJ2-3
cdr3_aa: CASSQNPGGKNIQYF; cdr3_nt: TGTGCCAGCAGCCAAAATCCAGGCGGCAAAAACATTCAGTACTTC; d_call: -; v_call: TRBV14; clone_size: -; j_call: TRBJ2-4
cdr3_aa: CSVEGTEKTYEQYF; cdr3_nt: TGCAGCGTAGAGGGGACAGAGAAAACCTACGAGCAGTACTTC; d_call: TRBD1; v_call: TRBV29-1; clone_size: -; j_call: TRBJ2-7
cdr3_aa: CASSLGNSYEQYF; cdr3_nt: TGTGCCAGCAGCTTGGGCAACTCCTACGAGCAGTACTTC; d_call: -; v_call: TRBV5-8; clone_size: -; j_call: TRBJ2-7
cdr3_aa: CAISLGTSFREQYF; cdr3_nt: TGTGCCATCAGTCTTGGGACCTCCTTTAGGGAGCAGTACTTC; d_call: -; v_call: TRBV10-3; clone_size: -; j_call: TRBJ2-7
cdr3_aa: CASSEGAVSEQYF; cdr3_nt: TGTGCCAGTAGTGAGGGGGCCGTGTCGGAGCAGTACTTC; d_call: TRBD1; v_call: TRBV19; clone_size: once; j_call: TRBJ2-7
cdr3_aa: CASSSPVGGTTTDTQYF; cdr3_nt: TGTGCCAGCAGCTCTCCCGTGGGGGGGACTACCACAGATACGCAGTATTTT; d_call: TRBD2; v_call: TRBV9; clone_size: few; j_call: TRBJ2-3
cdr3_aa: CASSPPDGVVSKNIQYF; cdr3_nt: TGTGCCAGCAGCCCTCCCGACGGCGTGGTCTCCAAAAACATTCAGTACTTC; d_call: -; v_call: TRBV7-9; clone_size: -; j_call: TRBJ2-4
cdr3_aa: CASSSGTGYEQYF; cdr3_nt: TGTGCCAGCAGCTCCGGGACAGGCTACGAGCAGTACTTC; d_call: TRBD1; v_call: TRBV11-2; clone_size: -; j_call: TRBJ2-7
cdr3_aa: CASSGGTGLSGANVLTF; cdr3_nt: TGTGCCAGCAGCGGGGGGACAGGTCTCTCTGGGGCCAACGTCCTGACTTTC; d_call: TRBD1; v_call: TRBV9; clone_size: -; j_call: TRBJ2-6
cdr3_aa: CASSSDVLSYNEQFF; cdr3_nt: TGTGCTAGCAGCTCGGACGTCCTCTCCTACAATGAGCAGTTCTTC; d_call: -; v_call: TRBV7-7; clone_size: once; j_call: TRBJ2-1
cdr3_aa: CASSWGQGVGDTQYF; cdr3_nt: TGCGCCAGCAGCTGGGGACAGGGGGTGGGAGATACGCAGTATTTT; d_call: TRBD1; v_call: TRBV5-1; clone_size: -; j_call: TRBJ2-3
cdr3_aa: CASSVGPGQGVYEQYF; cdr3_nt: TGTGCCAGCAGCGTAGGGCCGGGACAGGGCGTCTACGAGCAGTACTTC; d_call: TRBD1; v_call: TRBV9; clone_size: few; j_call: TRBJ2-7
cdr3_aa: CASSYSTRNGGYTF; cdr3_nt: TGTGCCAGCAGTTACTCGACCAGGAATGGTGGCTACACCTTC; d_call: -; v_call: TRBV6-5; clone_size: -; j_call: TRBJ1-2
cdr3_aa: CASLRAGGVYEQYF; cdr3_nt: TGTGCCAGCCTGAGAGCGGGAGGGGTATACGAGCAGTACTTC; d_call: TRBD2; v_call: TRBV2; clone_size: once; j_call: TRBJ2-7
cdr3_aa: CASRSAGSYEQYF; cdr3_nt: TGTGCCAGTAGGTCGGCAGGGTCGTACGAGCAGTACTTC; d_call: -; v_call: TRBV19; clone_size: -; j_call: TRBJ2-7
cdr3_aa: CASSIAGTGSFYEQYF; cdr3_nt: TGTGCCAGTAGTATAGCCGGGACAGGGTCTTTCTACGAGCAGTACTTC; d_call: TRBD1; v_call: TRBV19; clone_size: -; j_call: TRBJ2-7
cdr3_aa: CASSGLAGGPRETQYF; cdr3_nt: TGTGCCAGCAGCGGACTAGCGGGGGGGCCCCGGGAGACCCAGTACTTC; d_call: TRBD2; v_call: TRBV7-6; clone_size: -; j_call: TRBJ2-5
cdr3_aa: CAANKLAMYEQYF; cdr3_nt: TGTGCCGCAAATAAGCTAGCGATGTACGAGCAGTACTTC; d_call: -; v_call: TRBV2; clone_size: -; j_call: TRBJ2-7
cdr3_aa: CASSFRGSGYTF; cdr3_nt: TGTGCCAGCAGTTTTAGGGGATCTGGCTACACCTTC; d_call: -; v_call: TRBV6-6; clone_size: -; j_call: TRBJ1-2
cdr3_aa: CASSLRTGIYEQYF; cdr3_nt: TGTGCCAGCAGTCTACGGACAGGAATCTACGAGCAGTACTTC; d_call: TRBD1; v_call: TRBV6-5; clone_size: -; j_call: TRBJ2-7
cdr3_aa: CASTPQGSYNEQFF; cdr3_nt: TGCGCCAGCACCCCGCAAGGATCCTACAATGAGCAGTTCTTC; d_call: -; v_call: TRBV4-1; clone_size: -; j_call: TRBJ2-1
cdr3_aa: CASSYQGATEQYF; cdr3_nt: TGTGCCAGCAGTTACCAGGGGGCGACCGAGCAGTACTTC; d_call: TRBD1; v_call: TRBV6-5; clone_size: -; j_call: TRBJ2-7
cdr3_aa: CSVEDSGETQYF; cdr3_nt: TGCAGCGTTGAAGATAGCGGAGAGACCCAGTACTTC; d_call: -; v_call: TRBV29-1; clone_size: -; j_call: TRBJ2-5
cdr3_aa: CASSPTRGTEIQAFF; cdr3_nt: TGCGCCAGCAGCCCGACTCGCGGGACAGAGATTCAAGCTTTCTTT; d_call: TRBD1; v_call: TRBV4-1; clone_size: -; j_call: TRBJ1-1
cdr3_aa: CASSADRGLATGELFF; cdr3_nt: TGTGCCAGCAGCGCAGATCGGGGACTAGCAACCGGGGAGCTGTTTTTT; d_call: TRBD2; v_call: TRBV7-9; clone_size: few; j_call: TRBJ2-2
cdr3_aa: CASSWDRGYEQYF; cdr3_nt: TGTGCCAGCAGTTGGGACAGAGGCTACGAGCAGTACTTC; d_call: TRBD1; v_call: TRBV27; clone_size: -; j_call: TRBJ2-7
cdr3_aa: CASSITLVTDTQYF; cdr3_nt: TGTGCCAGCAGCATCACACTAGTAACAGATACGCAGTATTTT; d_call: -; v_call: TRBV5-6; clone_size: -; j_call: TRBJ2-3
cdr3_aa: CASSEGGTYEQYF; cdr3_nt: TGTGCCAGCAGTGAGGGGGGGACCTACGAGCAGTACTTC; d_call: TRBD2; v_call: TRBV6-1; clone_size: -; j_call: TRBJ2-7
cdr3_aa: CAASGRGLDNEQFF; cdr3_nt: TGTGCCGCAAGCGGGAGAGGGCTGGACAATGAGCAGTTCTTC; d_call: TRBD2; v_call: TRBV19; clone_size: -; j_call: TRBJ2-1
cdr3_aa: CASSSGTGGGEQYF; cdr3_nt: TGTGCCAGCAGTTCAGGGACAGGGGGGGGTGAGCAGTACTTC; d_call: TRBD1; v_call: TRBV27; clone_size: -; j_call: TRBJ2-7
cdr3_aa: CAISESPAWDMAGNQPQHF; cdr3_nt: TGTGCCATCAGTGAGTCCCCGGCCTGGGATATGGCGGGGAATCAGCCCCAGCATTTT; d_call: -; v_call: TRBV10-3; clone_size: -; j_call: TRBJ1-5
cdr3_aa: CASSFYEDRGNSPLHF; cdr3_nt: TGTGCCAGCAGTTTTTACGAGGACAGGGGGAATTCACCCCTCCACTTT; d_call: TRBD1; v_call: TRBV27; clone_size: -; j_call: TRBJ1-6
cdr3_aa: CSAGAAVPYGYTF; cdr3_nt: TGCAGCGCTGGTGCCGCGGTGCCCTATGGCTACACCTTC; d_call: -; v_call: TRBV29-1; clone_size: -; j_call: TRBJ1-2
cdr3_aa: CASSERTYNEQFF; cdr3_nt: TGTGCCAGCAGTGAACGGACGTACAATGAGCAGTTCTTC; d_call: -; v_call: TRBV6-1; clone_size: -; j_call: TRBJ2-1
cdr3_aa: CASSDLGLAGVLQETQYF; cdr3_nt: TGTGCCAGCAGTGATTTAGGACTAGCGGGGGTGCTCCAAGAGACCCAGTACTTC; d_call: TRBD2; v_call: TRBV2; clone_size: -; j_call: TRBJ2-5
cdr3_aa: CASSFGDGGSTDTQYF; cdr3_nt: TGTGCCAGCAGCTTCGGGGACGGGGGCAGCACAGATACGCAGTATTTT; d_call: -; v_call: TRBV5-6; clone_size: -; j_call: TRBJ2-3
cdr3_aa: CASSLAAGGPRNEQFF; cdr3_nt: TGTGCCAGCAGCTTAGCAGCGGGAGGGCCGCGCAATGAGCAGTTCTTC; d_call: TRBD2; v_call: TRBV11-1; clone_size: -; j_call: TRBJ2-1
cdr3_aa: CASSSRGDSYKLFF; cdr3_nt: TGTGCCAGCAGCTCGAGGGGGGACAGCTACAAACTGTTTTTT; d_call: TRBD1; v_call: TRBV5-6; clone_size: -; j_call: TRBJ1-4
cdr3_aa: CASPGGRNADTQYF; cdr3_nt: TGTGCAAGTCCCGGGGGGAGGAATGCAGATACGCAGTATTTT; d_call: -; v_call: TRBV12-2; clone_size: -; j_call: TRBJ2-3
cdr3_aa: CASSTHQTFNLDEQYF; cdr3_nt: TGTGCCAGCAGCACCCATCAGACCTTCAATCTGGACGAGCAGTACTTC; d_call: -; v_call: TRBV9; clone_size: -; j_call: TRBJ2-7
cdr3_aa: CASSSPGQGNTGELFF; cdr3_nt: TGTGCCAGCAGCTCGCCGGGACAGGGGAACACCGGGGAGCTGTTTTTT; d_call: TRBD1; v_call: TRBV7-9; clone_size: -; j_call: TRBJ2-2
cdr3_aa: CSGAPAGSAYNEQFF; cdr3_nt: TGCAGCGGCGCCCCCGCGGGGTCCGCCTACAATGAGCAGTTCTTC; d_call: -; v_call: TRBV29-1; clone_size: -; j_call: TRBJ2-1
cdr3_aa: CASSTGLGSYEQYF; cdr3_nt: TGTGCCAGTAGTACCGGACTCGGTTCCTACGAGCAGTACTTC; d_call: -; v_call: TRBV19; clone_size: -; j_call: TRBJ2-7